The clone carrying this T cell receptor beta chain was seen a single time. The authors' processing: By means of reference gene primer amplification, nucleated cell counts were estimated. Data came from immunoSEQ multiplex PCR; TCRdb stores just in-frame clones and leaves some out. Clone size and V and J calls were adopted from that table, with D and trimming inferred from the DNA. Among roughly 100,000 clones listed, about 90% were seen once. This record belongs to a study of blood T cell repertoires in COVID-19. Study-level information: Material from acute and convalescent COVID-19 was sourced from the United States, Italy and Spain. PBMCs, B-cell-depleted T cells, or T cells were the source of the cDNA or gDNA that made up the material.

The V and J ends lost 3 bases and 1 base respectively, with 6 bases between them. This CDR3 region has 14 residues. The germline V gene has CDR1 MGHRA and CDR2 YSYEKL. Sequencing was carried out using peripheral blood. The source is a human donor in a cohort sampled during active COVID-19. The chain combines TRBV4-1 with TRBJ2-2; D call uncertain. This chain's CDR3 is CASSHRGNTGELFF. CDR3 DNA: TGCGCCAGCAGCCATCGAGGGAACACCGGGGAGCTGTTTTTT.